These T cell receptor beta chains were read from a single sample in a study of identical twins. TCRdb reanalysed the 5' RACE reads using MiXCR and keeps one entry per CDR3 protein. The sample records over 500,000 distinct CDR3 sequences, 20% to 25% being singletons. This sample also belongs to another study, concerning T cells expressing NK-cell markers.

The sample taken for sequencing was CD4+ T cells sorted from blood. The receptor source for this set is a woman aged 18-30 years in good health. CDR3s include the opening cysteine and the closing phenylalanine or tryptophan. The D gene is left open where the match is weak. The size entry is marked missing in some rows and otherwise reads once, few, many or a size class.

j_gene	abundance	d_gene	v_gene	CDR3aa	CDR3nt
TRBJ2-7	.	.	TRBV7-8	CASSLVNRGGEQYF	TGTGCCAGCAGCTTAGTTAACAGGGGGGGCGAGCAGTACTTC
TRBJ2-3	.	.	TRBV18	CASSPGITDTQYF	TGTGCCAGCTCACCCGGAATCACAGATACGCAGTATTTT
TRBJ2-1	.	.	TRBV12-3/TRBV12-4	CASSLKRTVADPYNEQFF	TGTGCCAGCAGTTTAAAGAGAACGGTAGCGGATCCTTACAATGAGCAGTTCTTC
TRBJ1-5	.	.	TRBV7-8	CASRLTPGRGEGQPQHF	TGTGCCAGCAGGCTAACACCGGGCAGGGGAGAGGGGCAGCCCCAGCATTTT
TRBJ2-7	.	.	TRBV5-5	CASSLEAQFNEQYF	TGTGCCAGCAGCTTGGAGGCGCAGTTCAACGAGCAGTACTTC
TRBJ2-1	.	TRBD2	TRBV6-4	CACSIGTSGSGLANEQFF	TGTGCCTGCAGCATCGGGACTAGCGGGAGTGGTCTAGCGAATGAGCAGTTCTTC
TRBJ1-2	.	TRBD1	TRBV5-1	CASRLGYRGRIDGYTF	TGCGCCAGCCGTCTAGGATACAGGGGGCGGATTGATGGCTACACCTTC
TRBJ1-1	.	.	TRBV10-3	CASWDFGNTEAFF	TGTGCCTCTTGGGACTTTGGGAACACTGAAGCTTTCTTT
TRBJ2-1	few	.	TRBV7-2	CASSRWAGPENEQFF	TGTGCCAGCAGCCGTTGGGCGGGCCCCGAAAATGAGCAGTTCTTC
TRBJ2-3	few	TRBD2	TRBV29-1	CSVENQRGIPEADTQYF	TGCAGCGTTGAGAACCAGCGGGGGATCCCGGAGGCAGATACGCAGTATTTT
TRBJ2-3	.	.	TRBV27	CASSFSETGDTQYF	TGTGCCAGCAGTTTCAGCGAAACGGGGGATACGCAGTATTTT
TRBJ2-1	few	TRBD2	TRBV20-1	CSALPQWGGNGQFF	TGCAGTGCTCTTCCTCAGTGGGGAGGGAACGGGCAGTTCTTC
TRBJ2-3	many	TRBD2	TRBV11-2	CASSSLAGWGADTQYF	TGTGCCAGCAGCTCCCTAGCGGGATGGGGCGCAGATACGCAGTATTTT
TRBJ1-2	.	.	TRBV6-1	CASSSPWQSGYTF	TGTGCCAGCAGCTCCCCGTGGCAATCTGGCTACACCTTC
TRBJ2-2	.	.	TRBV7-9	CASSPFGGTGELFF	TGTGCCAGCAGCCCATTTGGGGGCACCGGGGAGCTGTTTTTT
TRBJ2-3	few	.	TRBV10-3	CAGRGENTDTQYF	TGTGCCGGCAGGGGGGAAAACACAGATACGCAGTATTTT
TRBJ1-5	few	.	TRBV9	CARAEPARGNQPQHF	TGTGCCAGGGCCGAACCCGCACGTGGCAATCAGCCCCAGCATTTT
TRBJ2-7	many	.	TRBV12-3/TRBV12-4	CASSFRGSQGREQYF	TGTGCCAGCAGTTTCCGAGGTTCACAGGGCCGGGAGCAGTACTTC
TRBJ2-7	.	TRBD1	TRBV30	CAWSTGTGKHEQYF	TGTGCCTGGAGTACCGGGACAGGGAAGCACGAGCAGTACTTC
TRBJ1-1	.	.	TRBV12-3/TRBV12-4	CTSSQRKNTEAFF	TGTACCAGCAGCCAAAGAAAGAACACTGAAGCTTTCTTT
TRBJ2-3	.	TRBD2	TRBV6-1	CASSPLTGGPSDTQYF	TGTGCCAGCAGTCCTCTGACGGGGGGGCCGTCAGATACGCAGTATTTT
TRBJ1-1	many	.	TRBV20-1	CSAQRAGGYTEAFF	TGCAGTGCCCAAAGGGCGGGGGGATACACTGAAGCTTTCTTT